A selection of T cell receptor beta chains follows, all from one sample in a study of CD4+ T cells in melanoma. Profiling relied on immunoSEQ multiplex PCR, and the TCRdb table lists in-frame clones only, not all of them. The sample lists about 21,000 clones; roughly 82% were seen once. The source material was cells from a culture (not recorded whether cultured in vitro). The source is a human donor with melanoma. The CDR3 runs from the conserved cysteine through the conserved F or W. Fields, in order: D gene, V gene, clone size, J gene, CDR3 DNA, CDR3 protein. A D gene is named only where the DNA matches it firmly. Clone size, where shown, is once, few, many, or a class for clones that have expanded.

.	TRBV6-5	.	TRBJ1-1	TGTGCCAGCAGTTACTACCAGGGAGGTGAAGCTTTCTTT	CASSYYQGGEAFF
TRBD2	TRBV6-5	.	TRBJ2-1	TGTGCCAGCAGTTACGTGGGGCGGGGGGCAGGTGAGCAGTTCTTC	CASSYVGRGAGEQFF
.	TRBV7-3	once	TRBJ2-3	TGTGCCAGCAGCTTAAGGGGGGTAAGCAGGGATACGCAGTATTTT	CASSLRGVSRDTQYF
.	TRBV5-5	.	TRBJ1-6	TGTGCCAGCAGCTTTGACCCTCGAGGGAGACCCCTCCACTTT	CASSFDPRGRPLHF
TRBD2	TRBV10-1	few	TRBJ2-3	TGCGCCAGCGGGCCGGGACTAGCGGCAGATACGCAGTATTTT	CASGPGLAADTQYF
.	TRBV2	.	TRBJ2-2	TGTGCCAGCAGCGGAACCGCCGGGGAGCTGTTTTTT	CASSGTAGELFF
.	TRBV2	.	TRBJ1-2	TGTGCCAGCAGTAGCCAACAGGGTGGCTATGGCTACACCTTC	CASSSQQGGYGYTF
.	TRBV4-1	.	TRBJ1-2	TGCGCCAGCAGCCAAGATATCTGGGAGGGGATCGGCGACTATGGCTACACCTTC	CASSQDIWEGIGDYGYTF
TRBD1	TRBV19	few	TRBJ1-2	TGTGCCAGTAGTATAGCAAGGACAGGTGGCTACACCTTC	CASSIARTGGYTF
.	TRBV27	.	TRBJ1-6	TGTGCCAGCAGTTTTTCGGAAGCTTATAATTCACCCCTCCACTTT	CASSFSEAYNSPLHF
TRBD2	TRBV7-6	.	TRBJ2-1	TGTGCCAGCAGCTTAGAGCGGGGGTCGTACAATGAGCAGTTCTTC	CASSLERGSYNEQFF
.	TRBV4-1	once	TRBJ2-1	TGCGCCAGCAGCCAAGGGAAGGGGGGGGCTTACAATGAGCAGTTCTTC	CASSQGKGGAYNEQFF
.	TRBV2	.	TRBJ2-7	TGTGCCAGCAGTAGCAGGGCATTCCGTACCTACGAGCAGTACTTC	CASSSRAFRTYEQYF
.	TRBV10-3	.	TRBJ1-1	TGTGCCGTTCGGGGCCGTGAAGACACTGAAGCTTTCTTT	CAVRGREDTEAFF
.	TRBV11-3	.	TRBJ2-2	TGTGCCAGCAGCTTAGAATTGGGGTATTCTACCGGGGAGCTGTTTTTT	CASSLELGYSTGELFF
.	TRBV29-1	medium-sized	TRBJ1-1	TGCAGCGTTTTTAAGGGAAGGGCTTTCTTT	CSVFKGRAFF
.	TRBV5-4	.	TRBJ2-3	TGTGCCAGCAGCACACGGACGGGTAGGCGTACAGATACGCAGTATTTT	CASSTRTGRRTDTQYF
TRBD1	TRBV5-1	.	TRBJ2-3	TGCGCCAGCAGTAACCGACAGGGTCAGACAGATACGCAGTATTTT	CASSNRQGQTDTQYF
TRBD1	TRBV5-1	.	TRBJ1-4	TGCGTCAGCAGCGGACAGGGCCTTGATGAAAAACTGTTTTTT	CVSSGQGLDEKLFF
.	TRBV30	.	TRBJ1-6	TGTGCCTGGAGTGTCGGGTGGACGGATTCACCCCTCCACTTT	CAWSVGWTDSPLHF
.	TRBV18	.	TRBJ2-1	TGTGCCAGCTCAGCTCTTAGCAGGGGCAACAATGAGCAGTTCTTC	CASSALSRGNNEQFF
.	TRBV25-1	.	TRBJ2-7	TGTGCCAGCAGTGAAGCCAGTGGCGACGGGCAGTACTTC	CASSEASGDGQYF
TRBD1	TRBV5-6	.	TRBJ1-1	TGTGCCAGCAGCTCACTTAAAACAGGGGGCATGACTGAAGCTTTCTTT	CASSSLKTGGMTEAFF
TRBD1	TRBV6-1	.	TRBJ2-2	TGTGCCAGCACGGCAGGGGGCACCGGGGAGCTGTTTTTT	CASTAGGTGELFF
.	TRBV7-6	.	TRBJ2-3	TGTGCCAGCAGACCCACATTGGGCACAGATACGCAGTATTTT	CASRPTLGTDTQYF
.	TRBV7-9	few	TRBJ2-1	TGTGCCAGCAGCGTCTCCTACAATGAGCAGTTCTTC	CASSVSYNEQFF
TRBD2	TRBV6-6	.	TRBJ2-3	TGTGCCAGCAGTTACCGGGGGGGCGGAGATACGCAGTATTTT	CASSYRGGGDTQYF
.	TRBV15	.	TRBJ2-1	TGTGCCACCAGCAGAGATTGGTGGTCTTTAACAGAAAGCTCCTACAATGAGCAGTTCTTC	CATSRDWWSLTESSYNEQFF
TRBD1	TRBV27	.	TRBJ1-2	TGTGCCAGCAGCCGGGACAGGGTCGACGATGGCTACACCTTC	CASSRDRVDDGYTF
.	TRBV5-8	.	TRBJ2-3	TGTGCCAGCAGCTGGGGAAGGGCAACAGATACGCAGTATTTT	CASSWGRATDTQYF
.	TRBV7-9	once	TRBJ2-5	TGTGCCAGCAGCCATGCGGGCGCTGGAGAGACCCAGTACTTC	CASSHAGAGETQYF
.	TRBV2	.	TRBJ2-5	TGTGCCAGCAGGCAGGTCTGGCCCGAGACCCAGTACTTC	CASRQVWPETQYF
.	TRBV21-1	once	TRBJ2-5	TGTGCCAGCAGCAGGGACATCTATCAAGAGACCCAGTACTTC	CASSRDIYQETQYF
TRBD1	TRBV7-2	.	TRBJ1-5	TGTGCCAGCAGCGCGGGACAGACTAGCAATCAGCCCCAGCATTTT	CASSAGQTSNQPQHF
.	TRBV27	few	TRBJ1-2	TGTGCCAGCAGCCGCACAGGGTCAGTTGGCTATGGCTACACCTTC	CASSRTGSVGYGYTF
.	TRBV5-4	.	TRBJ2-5	TGTGCCAGCAGCCAAGGGGGGGGGTCCGAAGAGACCCAGTACTTC	CASSQGGGSEETQYF